A single sample is the source of the 30 T cell receptor beta chains below, sequenced in a study of T cell responses to AZD1222 COVID-19 vaccine. The table came from immunoSEQ multiplex PCR; TCRdb's copy has only in-frame clones and leaves some out. The profile covers about 99,000 clones, with roughly 88% appearing a single time and 2.5% to 3.5% taken by the ten largest. This specimen was peripheral blood, taken on day 0 of AZD1222 vaccination. The receptor set was obtained from an adult in good health.

The chain carries TRBV4-1 and TRBJ2-5, with 8 bases fitting TRBD1. V gave up 2 bases and J gave up 2 bases; unmatched junction bases: 7. The germline gives CDR1 MGHRA, CDR2 YSYEKL. The CDR3 loop spans 16 amino acids. The CDR3 bases are TGCGCCAGCAGCCAAAAGCCCTGGACAGGGCAAGAGACCCAGTACTTC. This codes for CASSQKPWTGQETQYF.

This chain uses TRBV3-1 (or the pseudogene TRBV3-2) with TRBJ1-2, with TRBD1 as a possible D gene (6 bases). Germline V gives CDR1 LGHDT, CDR2 YNNKEL (reference sequence). CDR3 length: 15 amino acids. V was trimmed by 3 bases and J by 7 bases, leaving 18 bases between them. CDR3 nucleotide sequence: TGTGCCAGCAGCCACCTTACAGGGAGTGCGGGTGGCTACACCTTC. It codes for CASSHLTGSAGGYTF.

The gene calls are TRBV5-1 and TRBJ2-1; 7 bases match TRBD1. Germline values: CDR1 SGHRS, CDR2 YFSETQ. The V segment lost 5 bases and the J segment 4 bases; nucleotides outside the gene matches: 6. The CDR3 spans 14 residues. The CDR3 DNA reads as TGCGCCAGCAGAAGAGACAGGGTTTACAATGAGCAGTTCTTC. Its protein is CASRRDRVYNEQFF.

The chain employs TRBV7-6 and TRBJ2-7, with D possibly matching TRBD2 (5 bases). The CDR3 contains 17 residues. V was pared by 0 bases and J by 3 bases, with 18 bases between. Per the germline V gene, CDR1 is SGHVS and CDR2 is FNYEAQ. CDR3 protein: CASSLADSRDRLYEQYF. As DNA, the CDR3 is TGTGCCAGCAGCTTAGCCGATTCGAGGGATCGCCTCTACGAGCAGTACTTC. The full variable domain, rest sourced from reference TRBV7-6 and TRBJ2-7, is GAGVSQSPRYKVTKRGQDVALRCDPISGHVSLYWYRQALGQGPEFLTYFNYEAQQDKSGLPNDRFSAERPEGSISTLTIQRTEQRDSAMYRCASSLADSRDRLYEQYFGPGTRLTVT.

The rearrangement uses TRBV21-1 and TRBJ2-1. TRBV21-1 has pseudogene status. This CDR3 has 15 residues. The CDR3 coding sequence is TGTGCCAGCAGCAAAGGGGTGGGGGTCTACAATGAGCAGTTCTTC. This translates into CASSKGVGVYNEQFF.

This clone was observed a single time. The chain is built from TRBV25-1 and TRBJ2-3; 8 bases map to TRBD2. The CDR3 is 14 amino acids. V shed 5 bases, J shed 5 bases, and the junction held 6 bases outside the gene matches. Germline CDR1 MGHDK, CDR2 SYGVNS. The CDR3 reads CASSTREGQDTQYF. CDR3 DNA: TGTGCCAGCAGTACACGGGAGGGCCAAGATACGCAGTATTTT.

V is TRBV15 and J is TRBJ1-5; D ambiguous. This CDR3 has 17 amino acids. Germline V CDR1 and CDR2: LNHNV, YYDKDF (reference sequence). V dropped 0 bases and J dropped 9 bases, with 21 bases sitting between them. CDR3 DNA sequence: TGTGCCACCAGCAGAGATATCCGGGTACAGCGTCATGTGCCCCAGCATTTT. Protein sequence: CATSRDIRVQRHVPQHF.

The CDR3, as DNA: TGTGCCAGCAGCCAAGTTTCTCGTGAGCAGTACTTC. Encoded protein: CASSQVSREQYF. This chain links TRBV3-1 (or the pseudogene TRBV3-2) with TRBJ2-7; D ambiguous. CDR1 is LGHDT, CDR2 YNNKEL, per germline (reference sequence). The CDR3 runs 12 residues. Between the trimmed V and J ends, which lost 1 base and 7 bases, there was a span of 8 bases.

This clone was seen a single time. The V gene is TRBV10-1, the J gene TRBJ2-1; 12 nucleotides agree with TRBD2. Germline trimming cut 2 bases from V and 6 bases from J; bases unmatched to any gene: 17. The CDR3 is 20 residues long. CDR1 WNHNN and CDR2 SYGVQD come from the germline V gene (reference sequence). The CDR3 spells CASSESIRVTSGRFANEQFF. CDR3 bases: TGCGCCAGCAGTGAGAGTATTAGGGTCACTAGCGGGAGGTTTGCCAATGAGCAGTTCTTC.

This clone turned up a few times. This chain joins TRBV6-2 or TRBV6-3 and TRBJ2-7, with 12 bases aligning to TRBD1. The CDR3 runs 16 residues. Trimming at V came to 2 bases and at J to 6 bases, leaving 8 bases not matched to a gene. Germline CDR1 MNHEY, CDR2 SVGEGT. The DNA for the CDR3 is TGTGCCAGCAGTTACCCGGGACAGGGGGCTCGGGTCGAGCAGTACTTC. Protein: CASSYPGQGARVEQYF.

This rearrangement joins TRBV19 to TRBJ1-5, with a tentative D call TRBD1 (6 bases). Germline V CDR1 and CDR2: LNHDA, SQIVND (reference sequence). The CDR3 length is 13 residues. Deletions cut 6 bases from V and 5 bases from J, with 11 bases between. The CDR3 spells CASSPRTDQPQHF. In DNA form, the CDR3 reads TGTGCCAGTAGCCCCCGGACAGATCAGCCCCAGCATTTT.

The chain uses TRBV5-5 and TRBJ2-7; 11 bases align to TRBD1. The CDR3 spans 14 residues. The germline gives CDR1 SGHKS, CDR2 YYEKEE (reference sequence). The trim removed 7 bases at V and 6 bases at J, leaving 9 bases unmatched. The CDR3 bases are TGTGCCAGCTGCGGACAGGGGGCGACTTGCGAGCAGTACTTC. Protein sequence: CASCGQGATCEQYF.

The chain couples TRBV7-9 to TRBJ1-2, with D possibly matching TRBD1 (5 bases). The V end was cut by 2 bases, the J end by 6 bases, with 7 bases between. This CDR3 is built from 12 residues. CDR1 SEHNR and CDR2 FQNEAQ come from the germline V gene (reference sequence). In DNA, the CDR3 is TGTGCCAGCAGCTTAACGGGGGATGGCTACACCTTC. Translating gives CASSLTGDGYTF. Full variable domain (rest looked up from reference TRBV7-9 and TRBJ1-2): DTGVSQNPRHKITKRGQNVTFRCDPISEHNRLYWYRQTLGQGPEFLTYFQNEAQLEKSRLLSDRFSAERPKGSFSTLEIQRTEQGDSAMYLCASSLTGDGYTFGSGTRLTVV.

The sample holds one count of this clone. The identical CDR3 is also encoded by other nucleotide sequences in the sample. This chain uses TRBV9 with TRBJ1-5, with TRBD1 matching 7 bases. The CDR3 sequence is 15 residues long. J was trimmed by 3 bases and V by 0 bases; bases with no gene match: 3. Germline values: CDR1 SGDLS, CDR2 YYNGEE. DNA for the CDR3: TGTGCCAGCAGCGTAGGCCAGGGGGACAATCAGCCCCAGCATTTT. Residues: CASSVGQGDNQPQHF.

This rearrangement joins TRBV11-2 to TRBJ2-3; TRBD1 aligns across 10 bases. Germline CDR1 reads SGHAT; CDR2 reads FQNNGV. This CDR3 region has 17 residues. Trimming cost V 3 bases and J 2 bases; bases outside gene matches: 8. This chain's CDR3 is CASSFSGTGDFTDTQYF. CDR3 coding DNA: TGTGCCAGCAGCTTTAGTGGGACAGGGGATTTCACAGATACGCAGTATTTT.

This clone was recorded once. The V gene is TRBV28, the J gene TRBJ2-1; TRBD2 matches 15 bases. Germline-derived CDR1 and CDR2 are MDHEN and SYDVKM. The CDR3 covers 16 residues. V was clipped by 5 bases and J by 7 bases; unmatched bases: 6. CDR3 in amino acids: CASSTRTSGRGNEQFF. The CDR3 nucleotides are TGTGCCAGCAGTACTAGGACTAGCGGGAGGGGAAATGAGCAGTTCTTC.

V usage is TRBV23-1 and J usage is TRBJ2-1, with 8 bases that match TRBD2. TRBV23-1 is placed among ORFs of uncertain function. J gave up 5 bases and V 0 bases, and 12 bases lay outside the gene matches. The CDR3 loop spans 18 amino acids. In DNA form, the CDR3 reads TGCGCCAGCAGTCAATCCTGCCGGGAGGGCCGTAGGGACAATGAGCAGTTCTTC. Translation gives CASSQSCREGRRDNEQFF.

The chain has TRBV7-9 and TRBJ1-3; 7 nucleotides align to TRBD1. The CDR3 runs to 16 residues. Per the germline V gene, CDR1 is SEHNR and CDR2 is FQNEAQ (reference sequence). With 4 bases clipped from V and 0 bases from J, the junction kept 6 bases outside the gene matches. DNA for the CDR3: TGTGCCAGCAGCTCTCAGACAGGGAGCTCTGGAAACACCATATATTTT. Translated, it gives CASSSQTGSSGNTIYF.

V gene TRBV6-2 or TRBV6-3 combines with J gene TRBJ2-1; 9 nucleotides match TRBD1. The germline CDR1 and CDR2 sequences are MNHEY and SVGEGT. The CDR3 is 19 residues long. V dropped 4 bases and J dropped 4; count of bases not matched to a gene: 17. The CDR3 DNA is TGTGCCAGCAGTTTTGTCCCGGGACAGGGTCGAAAGGATTACAATGAGCAGTTCTTC. Translating gives CASSFVPGQGRKDYNEQFF.

The chain carries TRBV4-1 and TRBJ1-5, with a tentative D call TRBD1 (5 bases). Trimming took off 0 bases at V and 6 bases at J, with 24 bases between the two ends. The CDR3 totals 19 residues. Germline V gene sequence: CDR1 MGHRA, CDR2 YSYEKL. The CDR3 sequence is CASSQDTVSGPRRGQPQHF. The DNA for the CDR3 is TGCGCCAGCAGCCAAGATACGGTCTCGGGACCAAGGAGGGGTCAGCCCCAGCATTTT.

In nucleotides, the CDR3 is TGTGCCAGCAGATTAAGGACAGCGAACACCGGGGAGCTGTTTTTT. It translates to CASRLRTANTGELFF. The gene calls are TRBV27 and TRBJ2-2, with a tentative D call TRBD1 (6 bases). Germline CDR1 reads MNHEY; CDR2 reads SMNVEV (reference sequence). The ends were cut back, 6 bases at V and 0 bases at J, with 11 bases in the middle. This CDR3 region has 15 residues.

The chain recombines TRBV2 with TRBJ2-3; D not certain. Germline-derived CDR1 and CDR2 are SNHLY and FYNNEI. This CDR3 is built from 14 residues. The V end lost 6 bases, the J end lost 0 bases, and 10 bases lay between the germline ends. The CDR3 DNA follows: TGTGCCAGCAGGGGTATTTCTAGCACAGATACGCAGTATTTT. The encoded protein is CASRGISSTDTQYF.

The genes are TRBV5-5 and TRBJ1-1, with D unresolved. The CDR3 has 13 residues. The germline V and J ends were trimmed by 5 bases and 0 bases, with 8 bases remaining between them. CDR1 and CDR2 from the germline V gene are SGHKS and YYEKEE (reference sequence). CDR3 sequence reads: CASRSGMNTEAFF. The CDR3 region has the DNA TGTGCCAGCAGGTCCGGCATGAACACTGAAGCTTTCTTT.

A few counts support this clone. The chain couples TRBV18 to TRBJ2-2; TRBD1 is a possible D gene (6 bases). Trimming left V 4 bases short and J 2 bases short, with 11 bases between. CDR3 length: 15 residues. Germline V lookup: CDR1 KGHSH, CDR2 LQKENI. CDR3 loop: CASSQKQGNTGELFF. CDR3 DNA sequence: TGTGCCAGCTCACAAAAACAGGGCAACACCGGGGAGCTGTTTTTT.

V usage is TRBV21-1 and J usage is TRBJ1-2; the table assigns TRBD1, which was not confirmed against the DNA. TRBV21-1 has pseudogene status. The CDR3 length is 18 residues. The DNA for the CDR3 is TGTGCCAGCAGCAAAGAGGGCCTAACAGGGAACCCAAACTATGGCTACACCTTC. Protein product: CASSKEGLTGNPNYGYTF.

The V gene is TRBV9, the J gene TRBJ2-6; D is unclear. Trimming pared 4 bases from V and 0 bases from J, leaving 8 bases between. Germline assignment: CDR1 SGDLS and CDR2 YYNGEE. The CDR3 loop spans 15 amino acids. CDR3 sequence (DNA): TGTGCCAGCAGCACGAGAAGCTCTGGGGCCAACGTCCTGACTTTC. Its protein product is CASSTRSSGANVLTF.

The V gene is TRBV19, the J gene TRBJ2-7, with D possibly TRBD2 on 6 matching bases. V was cut by 6 bases and J by 5 bases, with 17 bases left in between. This CDR3 region has 14 residues. Germline CDR1 is LNHDA and CDR2 is SQIVND (reference sequence). The CDR3 sequence: CASRAAGSLDEQYF. CDR3 coding DNA: TGTGCCAGTAGAGCAGCGGGTTCTCTCGACGAGCAGTACTTC.

The chain is built from TRBV5-1 and TRBJ2-7, with 9 nucleotides matching TRBD1. The junction had 9 bases not matched to a gene; V was cut back by 5 bases and J by 3 bases. The CDR3 loop spans 15 amino acids. Germline V CDR1 and CDR2: SGHRS, YFSETQ. The DNA for the CDR3 is TGCGCCAGCAGACCCGGGACAGGGAAAGACTACGAGCAGTACTTC. The encoded protein is CASRPGTGKDYEQYF.

V is TRBV28 and J is TRBJ2-1; 11 positions match TRBD1. The CDR3 has 14 amino acids. The V and J ends lost 3 bases and 10 bases, in that order; junction bases with no gene match: 5. Per germline, CDR1 MDHEN and CDR2 SYDVKM. CDR3: CASSLWTGGTEQFF. CDR3 nucleotides: TGTGCCAGCAGTTTGTGGACAGGGGGCACCGAGCAGTTCTTC. Looking up the rest from reference TRBV28 and TRBJ2-1 gives the full variable domain: DVKVTQSSRYLVKRTGEKVFLECVQDMDHENMFWYRQDPGLGLRLIYFSYDVKMKEKGDIPEGYSVSREKKERFSLILESASTNQTSMYLCASSLWTGGTEQFFGPGTRLTVL.

This chain joins TRBV5-1 and TRBJ1-5; D gene uncertain. The V end was cut by 0 bases, the J end by 4 bases, with 14 bases between. Germline-derived CDR1 and CDR2 are SGHRS and YFSETQ. The CDR3 extends over 16 amino acids. The CDR3 DNA follows: TGCGCCAGCAGCTTGGAGGGCTCATGGGGAAATCAGCCCCAGCATTTT. This codes for CASSLEGSWGNQPQHF. Looking up the rest from reference TRBV5-1 and TRBJ1-5 gives the full variable domain: KAGVTQTPRYLIKTRGQQVTLSCSPISGHRSVSWYQQTPGQGLQFLFEYFSETQRNKGNFPGRFSGRQFSNSRSEMNVSTLELGDSALYLCASSLEGSWGNQPQHFGDGTRLSIL.